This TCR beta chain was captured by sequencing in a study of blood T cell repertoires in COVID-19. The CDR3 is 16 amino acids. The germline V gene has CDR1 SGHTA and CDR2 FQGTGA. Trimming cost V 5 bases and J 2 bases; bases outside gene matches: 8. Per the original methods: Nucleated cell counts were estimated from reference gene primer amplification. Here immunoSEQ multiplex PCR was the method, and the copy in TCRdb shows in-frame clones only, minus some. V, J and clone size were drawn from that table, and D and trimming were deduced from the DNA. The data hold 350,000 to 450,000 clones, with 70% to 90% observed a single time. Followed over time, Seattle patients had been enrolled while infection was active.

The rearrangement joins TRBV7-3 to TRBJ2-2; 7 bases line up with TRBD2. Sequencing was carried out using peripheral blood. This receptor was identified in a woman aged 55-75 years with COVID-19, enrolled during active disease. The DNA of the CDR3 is TGTGCCAGCAGCCTCAGCGGGACCGCTAACACCGGGGAGCTGTTTTTT. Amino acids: CASSLSGTANTGELFF.